What follows are 31 T cell receptor beta chains derived from one specimen sequenced in a study of T cell responses to AZD1222 COVID-19 vaccine. Measured with immunoSEQ multiplex PCR; TCRdb has only the in-frame clones, and not every one. The sample records some 110,000 clones, 88% being singletons. Sequenced material: peripheral blood, taken on day 0 of AZD1222 vaccination. The receptors stem from an adult in good health.

The chain employs TRBV14 and TRBJ1-6, with 11 bases aligning to TRBD1. Per the germline V gene, CDR1 is SGHDN and CDR2 is FVKESK. This CDR3 has 16 residues. Trimming cost V 2 bases and J 6 bases; bases outside gene matches: 3. This chain's CDR3 is CASSQLGQGANSPLHF. The CDR3, as DNA: TGTGCCAGCAGCCAACTCGGACAGGGGGCTAATTCACCCCTCCACTTT. Full variable domain (missing parts from reference TRBV14 and TRBJ1-6): EAGVTQFPSHSVIEKGQTVTLRCDPISGHDNLYWYRRVMGKEIKFLLHFVKESKQDESGMPNNRFLAERTGGTYSTLKVQPAELEDSGVYFCASSQLGQGANSPLHFGNGTRLTVT.

In this sample, this clone turned up a few times. The chain employs TRBV2 and TRBJ2-7; either TRBD1 or TRBD2 may fit D (5 bases each). Trimming removed 7 bases at V and 0 bases at J, with 16 bases between. This CDR3 is 15 amino acids long. Germline-derived CDR1 and CDR2 are SNHLY and FYNNEI. The CDR3 region is CASTIQGPSSYEQYF. CDR3 DNA sequence: TGTGCCAGCACCATTCAGGGACCGAGCTCCTACGAGCAGTACTTC.

The V gene is TRBV5-1, the J gene TRBJ2-5; perhaps TRBD1 as D (8 bases). This CDR3 has 14 amino acids. V shed 4 bases and J shed 5 bases, with 15 bases lying between them. The V gene's germline CDR1 is SGHRS and CDR2 YFSETQ. In nucleotides, the CDR3 is TGCGCCAGCAGCCCCGGACAGGGAGGGGAGACCCAGTACTTC. It specifies CASSPGQGGETQYF.

A single count supports this clone. The V and J genes are TRBV6-5 and TRBJ2-7; TRBD1 aligns across 7 bases. With 7 bases clipped from V and 2 bases from J, the junction kept 8 bases outside the gene matches. This CDR3 is 14 amino acids long. Germline lookup yields CDR1 MNHEY and CDR2 SVGAGI. The CDR3 loop is CASMGTVKAYEQYF. The CDR3, as DNA: TGTGCCAGCATGGGGACAGTGAAGGCCTACGAGCAGTACTTC.

V gene TRBV7-8 combines with J gene TRBJ2-7; D is perhaps TRBD1 or TRBD2 (5 bases each). The V gene lost 5 bases and the J gene lost 3 bases, with 17 bases spanning the gap. Germline-derived CDR1 and CDR2 are SGHVS and FQNEAQ. The CDR3 is made up of 15 amino acids. The CDR3 bases are TGTGCCAGCAGCAGGGGACCAACCGGAGGCTACGAGCAGTACTTC. This encodes CASSRGPTGGYEQYF.

The gene calls are TRBV27 and TRBJ2-7; no definite D call. The ends were cut back, 0 bases at V and 2 bases at J, with 8 bases in the middle. The CDR3 contains 14 residues. Per the germline V gene, CDR1 is MNHEY and CDR2 is SMNVEV (reference sequence). Written as DNA, the CDR3 is TGTGCCAGCAGTTTATCGGGCAGCGCCTACGAGCAGTACTTC. Encoded protein: CASSLSGSAYEQYF.

The chain joins TRBV5-1 to TRBJ2-4; possible D gene TRBD1, 6 bases. V lost 5 bases and J lost 2, with 14 bases in between. CDR3 length: 15 residues. The V gene's germline CDR1 is SGHRS and CDR2 YFSETQ. This CDR3 reads CASSYSGVSKNIQYF. The CDR3 region has the DNA TGCGCCAGCAGTTACTCAGGGGTCTCCAAAAACATTCAGTACTTC.

This clone was counted a few times. The chain employs TRBV5-6 and TRBJ1-2; TRBD1 might be the D (5 bases). Trimming pared 6 bases from V and 6 bases from J, leaving 21 bases between. The CDR3 sequence is 15 residues long. Germline V gene data show CDR1 as SGHDT and CDR2 as YYEEEE. CDR3 loop: CASILRAAGNDGYTF. The CDR3 nucleotides read TGTGCCAGCATTCTCCGGGCGGCAGGGAACGATGGCTACACCTTC. The full variable domain, completed using reference TRBV5-6 and TRBJ1-2, is DAGVTQSPTHLIKTRGQQVTLRCSPKSGHDTVSWYQQALGQGPQFIFQYYEEEERQRGNFPDRFSGHQFPNYSSELNVNALLLGDSALYLCASILRAAGNDGYTFGSGTRLTVV.

CDR3 residues: CASSDPTSGIDIQYF. CDR3 DNA sequence: TGTGCCAGCAGCGACCCGACTAGCGGGATTGACATTCAGTACTTC. J is TRBJ2-4 and V is TRBV6-5; TRBD2 matches 11 bases. Trimming took 6 bases from V and 8 from J; bases not matched to a gene: 9. This CDR3 region has 15 residues. Per germline, CDR1 MNHEY and CDR2 SVGAGI.

The rearrangement links TRBV19 to TRBJ1-3; D might be TRBD1 (5 bases). Germline V lookup: CDR1 LNHDA, CDR2 SQIVND (reference sequence). V was cut by 6 bases and J by 0 bases, with 18 bases left in between. This CDR3 is 17 amino acids long. CDR3 amino acids: CASRDPTGRFSGNTIYF. In nucleotides, the CDR3 is TGTGCCAGTAGAGATCCTACGGGACGGTTCTCTGGAAACACCATATATTTT.

The V and J genes are TRBV3-1 (or the pseudogene TRBV3-2) and TRBJ2-3; no firm D call. The CDR3 consists of 16 residues. Trimming took off 0 bases at V and 2 bases at J, with 12 bases between the two ends. CDR1 is LGHDT, CDR2 YNNKEL, per germline (reference sequence). The CDR3: CASSQDGFDNTDTQYF. DNA for the CDR3: TGTGCCAGCAGCCAAGACGGGTTCGACAACACAGATACGCAGTATTTT.

The sample holds one count of this clone. This chain uses TRBV27 with TRBJ1-6; D is unresolved. The CDR3 has 16 residues. CDR1 is MNHEY, CDR2 SMNVEV, per germline (reference sequence). V was pared by 6 bases and J by 1 base, with 13 bases between. The CDR3 sequence is CASRGSGLSYNSPLHF. The CDR3 DNA follows: TGTGCCAGCAGGGGGTCAGGTTTGTCCTATAATTCACCCCTCCACTTT.

The rearrangement uses TRBV5-4 and TRBJ1-1, with D perhaps matching TRBD1 (5 bases). Germline V gene data show CDR1 as SGHNT and CDR2 as YYREEE (reference sequence). Trimming pared 3 bases from V and 3 bases from J, leaving 15 bases between. The CDR3 loop spans 15 amino acids. The CDR3 loop reads CASSSKTVGDTEAFF. In nucleotides, the CDR3 is TGTGCCAGCAGCTCCAAGACAGTAGGGGACACTGAAGCTTTCTTT. The full variable domain, with the rest looked up from reference TRBV5-4 and TRBJ1-1, is ETGVTQSPTHLIKTRGQQVTLRCSSQSGHNTVSWYQQALGQGPQFIFQYYREEENGRGNFPPRFSGLQFPNYSSELNVNALELDDSALYLCASSSKTVGDTEAFFGQGTRLTVV.

The rearrangement joins TRBV14 to TRBJ1-3; no clear D gene. This CDR3 has 11 residues. Per the germline V gene, CDR1 is SGHDN and CDR2 is FVKESK. Trimming removed 10 bases from V and 4 bases from J, with 8 bases in between. The CDR3 nucleotides are TGTGCCAACCGGGTGGGAAACACCATATATTTT. It translates to CANRVGNTIYF.

The CDR3 bases are TGTGCCAGCAGTTCGTCGGGACAGGGGGCTAGGGGCTACACCTTC. Protein sequence: CASSSSGQGARGYTF. The rearrangement links TRBV27 to TRBJ1-2; 12 bases map to TRBD1. CDR3 length: 15 residues. Germline V gene data show CDR1 as MNHEY and CDR2 as SMNVEV (reference sequence). The V gene end was trimmed by 4 bases and the J gene end by 8 bases; junction bases not matched to a gene: 8.

This chain joins TRBV27 and TRBJ2-7; a weak D match, TRBD1 (6 bases). CDR1 and CDR2 (germline): MNHEY, SMNVEV (reference sequence). The CDR3 has 14 residues. Trimming removed 3 bases at V and 2 bases at J, with 11 bases between. The CDR3 reads CASSLSRGTYEQYF. The CDR3 DNA reads TGTGCCAGCAGTTTGAGCAGGGGAACCTACGAGCAGTACTTC.

This clone is a singleton in its sample. The chain uses TRBV10-2 and TRBJ1-5; possibly TRBD1 for D (5 bases). Germline V lookup: CDR1 WSHSY, CDR2 SAAADI. Trimming pared 7 bases from V and 7 bases from J, leaving 14 bases between. The CDR3 sequence is 13 residues long. CDR3 in amino acids: CASMISGSQPQHF. As DNA, the CDR3 is TGCGCCAGCATGATTTCAGGGTCCCAGCCCCAGCATTTT.

This clone was counted a few times. The chain uses TRBV6-2 or TRBV6-3 and TRBJ2-2; no definite D call. The CDR3 sequence is 15 residues long. Germline V gene sequence: CDR1 MNHEY, CDR2 SVGEGT. Trimming pared 3 bases from V and 1 base from J, leaving 9 bases between. CDR3 sequence: CASSYAHRNTGELFF. CDR3 DNA: TGTGCCAGCAGTTATGCCCACAGGAACACCGGGGAGCTGTTTTTT.

Comment on this clone: Sequence at one end of the junction differs from germline and may be a read error. V gene TRBV7-7 combines with J gene TRBJ2-7, with D possibly TRBD2 on 6 matching bases. CDR1 and CDR2 from the germline V gene are SSHAT and FNYEAQ (reference sequence). The CDR3 loop spans 14 amino acids. The CDR3 sequence is CASSLAVGPYEQYF. The CDR3 DNA follows: TGTGCTAGCAGCTTAGCGGTCGGACCCTACGAGCAGTACTTC.

This CDR3 reads CSVGQGATEAFF. Written as DNA, the CDR3 is TGCAGCGTGGGACAGGGGGCCACTGAAGCTTTCTTT. This rearrangement joins TRBV29-1 to TRBJ1-1; TRBD1 agrees at 12 bases. The germline V gene encodes CDR1 SQVTM and CDR2 ANQGSEA. The CDR3 extends over 12 amino acids. Unmatched junction bases numbered 0, after V lost 6 bases and J lost 4 bases.

The chain is built from TRBV3-1 (or the pseudogene TRBV3-2) and TRBJ1-2; 9 bases map to TRBD1. CDR3 size: 15 residues. The germline V gene encodes CDR1 LGHDT and CDR2 YNNKEL (reference sequence). Trimming removed 0 bases from V and 8 bases from J; junction bases left unmatched: 7. CDR3 coding DNA: TGTGCCAGCAGCCAAGAAGGGGGGGACAGGGAAGGCTACACCTTC. Translation gives CASSQEGGDREGYTF.

The chain recombines TRBV10-3 with TRBJ1-2; D unresolved. Per germline, CDR1 ENHRY and CDR2 SYGVKD. V gave up 0 bases and J gave up 4 bases, with 9 bases separating them. This CDR3 has 14 residues. CDR3 region: CAISESSGSYGYTF. CDR3 nucleotide sequence: TGTGCCATCAGTGAGTCTTCCGGCAGCTATGGCTACACCTTC.

The V call is TRBV27, the J call TRBJ2-7; 8 bases match TRBD2. Germline loops: CDR1 MNHEY, CDR2 SMNVEV (reference sequence). The CDR3 length is 15 residues. V was clipped by 0 bases and J by 4 bases; unmatched bases: 5. The CDR3 region is CASSLSTVAGYEQYF. CDR3 nucleotide sequence: TGTGCCAGCAGTTTATCGACCGTAGCGGGGTACGAGCAGTACTTC.

J is TRBJ1-2 and V is TRBV7-9; 8 bases are a match to TRBD1. This CDR3 region has 15 residues. Trimming took 5 bases from V and 3 from J; bases not matched to a gene: 8. The V gene's germline CDR1 is SEHNR and CDR2 FQNEAQ (reference sequence). DNA of the CDR3: TGTGCCAGCAGCCCCCCAGGACAGGGCGACTATGGCTACACCTTC. Its translation is CASSPPGQGDYGYTF.

With respect to this clone: The junction shows a germline mismatch at one end, possibly a read error. The rearrangement uses TRBV12-3 or TRBV12-4 and TRBJ2-5, with TRBD2 matching 8 bases. The CDR3 covers 11 residues. The CDR3 loop reads CASSLGLAGHF. CDR3 sequence (DNA): TGTGCCAGCAGTTTGGGTCTAGCGGGCCACTTC.

In this sample, this clone turned up a few times. The genes are TRBV7-2 and TRBJ1-5; D gene ambiguous. The CDR3 extends over 13 amino acids. V lost 4 bases, J lost 4 bases, and 8 bases lay in between. Germline V gene lookup returns CDR1 SGHTA and CDR2 FQGNSA. This chain's CDR3 is CASSSDNNQPQHF. The CDR3 nucleotides read TGTGCCAGCAGCTCCGACAATAATCAGCCCCAGCATTTT.

This sequence joins TRBV3-1 (or the pseudogene TRBV3-2) and TRBJ1-4, with 7 bases aligning to TRBD1. V shed 7 bases and J 1 base; nucleotides not matched to a gene: 3. Germline V gives CDR1 LGHDT, CDR2 YNNKEL (reference sequence). CDR3 length: 14 amino acids. CDR3 DNA: TGTGCCAGCACCCGACAGGGAACTAATGAAAAACTGTTTTTT. This gives the protein CASTRQGTNEKLFF.

The rearrangement links TRBV14 to TRBJ2-5; 9 bases map to TRBD2. CDR1 and CDR2 (germline): SGHDN, FVKESK. V shed 0 bases, J shed 2 bases, and the junction held 10 bases outside the gene matches. The CDR3 loop spans 18 amino acids. CDR3 in amino acids: CASSQDRGKTSGQETQYF. The CDR3 DNA follows: TGTGCCAGCAGCCAAGATCGGGGGAAGACTAGCGGACAAGAGACCCAGTACTTC.

The chain carries TRBV6-5 and TRBJ2-7; no clear D gene. The germline V gene has CDR1 MNHEY and CDR2 SVGAGI. V was cut by 5 bases and J by 6 bases, with 11 bases left in between. This CDR3 spans 12 amino acids. CDR3 DNA sequence: TGTGCCAGCAGTCCAATTTGGGGCGAGCAGTACTTC. Amino acids: CASSPIWGEQYF.

This clone was found once. The chain recombines TRBV28 with TRBJ2-7; D perhaps matches TRBD2 (7 bases). V dropped 3 bases and J dropped 5 bases, with 17 bases sitting between them. Looked up from germline, CDR1 is MDHEN and CDR2 is SYDVKM. The CDR3 runs 15 residues. CDR3 sequence reads: CASSFSRAGGHEQYF. CDR3 sequence (DNA): TGTGCCAGCAGTTTCTCTCGTGCCGGGGGGCACGAGCAGTACTTC.

The genes are TRBV5-6 and TRBJ2-7; 8 bases match TRBD1. This CDR3 has 14 residues. The V gene end was trimmed by 4 bases and the J gene end by 3 bases; junction bases not matched to a gene: 6. Germline lookup yields CDR1 SGHDT and CDR2 YYEEEE. The CDR3: CASSLGQGFYEQYF. The DNA of the CDR3 is TGTGCCAGCAGCCTAGGACAGGGATTCTACGAGCAGTACTTC. The variable domain in full, completed from reference TRBV5-6 and TRBJ2-7, reads DAGVTQSPTHLIKTRGQQVTLRCSPKSGHDTVSWYQQALGQGPQFIFQYYEEEERQRGNFPDRFSGHQFPNYSSELNVNALLLGDSALYLCASSLGQGFYEQYFGPGTRLTVT.